This T cell receptor beta chain was profiled in a study of tissue T cells after allogeneic stem cell transplantation. Points from the study as a whole: Which tissue TCRs were alloreactive or antigen-specific was not determined. Some clones might be persisting host cells. Shared clones across patients were few; motif clustering revealed tissue-specific shared signatures. Anatomically similar tissues had similar TCR repertoires within each patient.

Trimming shortened V by 3 bases and J by 0 bases, and 9 bases separated the two germline ends. The V gene's germline CDR1 is KGHPV and CDR2 FQNQEV (reference sequence). The CDR3 is 15 residues long. CDR3 sequences, V/J genes, frequencies and template counts came from survey-depth TCRbeta sequencing. The method was immunoSEQ multiplex PCR; TCRdb's version includes in-frame clones alone and lacks a portion of them. The sample holds about 48,000 clones, around 73% seen once. Details on this clone: Its antigen is still unknown. Gene names are mouse gene names. The read halts 1 residue ahead of the CDR3 end, with the missing end drawn from the germline J gene.

The rearrangement joins TRBV26 to TRBJ1-3, with a tentative D call TRBD1 (6 bases). The origin of this receptor is a pool of C57BL/6 mice in good health. Sample: sorted cells pooled from one or two spleens. Incomplete CDR3 DNA: TGTGCCAGCAGTCTCCAGGGGAATTCTGGAAATACGCTCTAT. It translates to CASSLQGNSGNTLY. The full-length CDR3 reads as CASSLQGNSGNTLYF. The complete variable domain, with remaining parts taken from reference TRBV26 and TRBJ1-3, reads NSKVIQTPRYLVKGQGQKAKMRCIPEKGHPVVFWYQQNKNNEFKFLINFQNQEVLQQIDMTEKRFSAECPSNSPCSLEIQSSEAGDSALYLCASSLQGNSGNTLYFGEGSRLIVV.